This T cell receptor beta chain emerged from a study of T cell clonality in common variable immunodeficiency. Regarding the study as a whole: TCRbeta clonality was increased in CVID versus healthy controls. Reportedly, TCR beta sequences from common variable immunodeficiency showed fewer deletions and N-nucleotide insertions.

The protocol was immunoSEQ multiplex PCR, while the TCRdb copy is restricted to in-frame clones and leaves out a portion. The sample was found to contain about 28,000 clones, and every one recurs. On this clone itself: Its antigen is still unknown. The CDR3 end is not reached by the read, which stops 3 residues before it; the germline J gene fills it in.

Trimming removed 0 bases from V and 8 bases from J, with 13 bases in between. Germline V CDR1 and CDR2: GTSNPN, SVGIG (reference sequence). The CDR3 spans 14 residues. Blood came from CVID subjects not ill and not taking immunomodulatory or immunosuppressive medication. The sequencing input was peripheral blood mononuclear cells. This sequence joins TRBV30 and TRBJ1-4; D may be TRBD1 (5 bases). The TCR comes from a human donor with common variable immunodeficiency. The CDR3 DNA, read in part, is TGTGCCTGGAGTGTACTTGGGGCGCCGGAAAAA. Encoded protein: CAWSVLGAPEK. The CDR3 as a whole reads CAWSVLGAPEKLFF.